A selection of T cell receptor beta chains follows, all from one sample in a study of T cell changes during pregnancy in multiple sclerosis. Assay used: immunoSEQ multiplex PCR; TCRdb lists only in-frame clones, some missing. Of roughly 110,000 clones in the sample, 80% to 95% were seen once. The sample here was peripheral blood, taken in the third trimester of pregnancy. The receptors shown here come from a female donor in good health, enrolled as a control in a pregnancy study. The CDR3 runs from the conserved cysteine through the conserved F or W. D genes are given only for firm matches. The size field is filled for only some rows; it gives once, few, many or a size class.

size,J,D,V,DNA,CDR3
.,TRBJ2-3,.,TRBV7-9,TGTGCCAGCAGCTTCCGGCAGGGCACAGATACGCAGTATTTT,CASSFRQGTDTQYF
once,TRBJ1-4,TRBD1,TRBV2,TGTGCCAGCAGTGTCGACAGGGGTAATGAAAAACTGTTTTTT,CASSVDRGNEKLFF
.,TRBJ2-6,.,TRBV4-2,TGTGCCAGCAGCCAAGAATATGCCAGGATGAGCTCTGGGGCCAACGTCCTGACTTTC,CASSQEYARMSSGANVLTF
.,TRBJ1-1,.,TRBV5-6,TGTGCCAGCAGCTTGGAACCTATCCTCTTCCGACGGGGGAGCACTGAAGCTTTCTTT,CASSLEPILFRRGSTEAFF
once,TRBJ2-2,.,TRBV6-5,TGTGCCAGCAGTTACTCTTGGGCTAGCGTGCCCGGGGAGCTGTTTTTT,CASSYSWASVPGELFF
.,TRBJ2-5,TRBD2,TRBV6-6,TGTGCCAGCAGTCCCGCAACGCTGGCGGGAGAAGAGACCCAGTACTTC,CASSPATLAGEETQYF
.,TRBJ1-1,TRBD1,TRBV5-1,TGCGCCAGCAGTAAGCGACAGGGAAACACTGAAGCTTTCTTT,CASSKRQGNTEAFF
.,TRBJ2-7,.,TRBV7-9,TGTGCCAGCAGCTTGGTAGAGCGCTCCTACGAGCAGTACTTC,CASSLVERSYEQYF
.,TRBJ1-2,TRBD1,TRBV30,TGTGCCGCCGACAGGGGGAATAGGCATGGCTACACCTTC,CAADRGNRHGYTF
.,TRBJ1-2,TRBD1,TRBV6-5,TGTGCCAGCAGCCGGACAGGCCCTAACTATGGCTACACCTTC,CASSRTGPNYGYTF
.,TRBJ2-2,TRBD2,TRBV6-1,TGTGCCAGCAGTGTGGGGACTAGCCCAGGAATCCGGGAGCTGTTTTTT,CASSVGTSPGIRELFF
.,TRBJ1-1,TRBD1,TRBV29-1,TGCAGCGCCCGGGGACAGGCAGACACTGAAGCTTTCTTT,CSARGQADTEAFF
few,TRBJ1-2,.,TRBV5-1,TGCGCCAGCAGCTTGGGGGGCGACTATGGCTACACCTTC,CASSLGGDYGYTF
.,TRBJ1-2,.,TRBV4-3,TGCGCCAGCAGCCAAGGAAGAGTGGATAATGGGCGCTATGGCTACACCTTC,CASSQGRVDNGRYGYTF
.,TRBJ1-1,.,TRBV7-2,TGTGCCAGCAGCTTAAGTCTAGACACTGAAGCTTTCTTT,CASSLSLDTEAFF
.,TRBJ1-2,.,TRBV4-2,TGTGCCAGCAGCCGAGCAGGCTCCTCTAACTATGGCTACACCTTC,CASSRAGSSNYGYTF
.,TRBJ2-7,.,TRBV9,TGTGCCAGCAGCCCGAGGACAGAGCCCCTCCCCTACGAGCAGTACTTC,CASSPRTEPLPYEQYF
.,TRBJ1-1,.,TRBV9,TGTGCCAGCAGCGTATTCTCGGGGGGGGGCGGGAACACTGAAGCTTTCTTT,CASSVFSGGGGNTEAFF
.,TRBJ2-7,.,TRBV7-9,TGTGCCAGCAGCTCCTCAGGGCTTGAGCAGTACTTC,CASSSSGLEQYF
.,TRBJ1-2,TRBD1,TRBV28,TGTGCCAGCAGCCAGGGACAGGGTAACTATGGCTACACCTTC,CASSQGQGNYGYTF
once,TRBJ2-7,.,TRBV5-1,TGCGCCAGCAGCTTAGGACTGGGCGACGAGCAGTACTTC,CASSLGLGDEQYF
.,TRBJ1-1,.,TRBV27,TGTGCCAGCAGTGGGGGGGGAAAGGGGAACACTGAAGCTTTCTTT,CASSGGGKGNTEAFF
.,TRBJ2-1,TRBD2,TRBV7-2,TGTGCCAGCAGCCTGACTAGCGGCTATTACAATGAGCAGTTCTTC,CASSLTSGYYNEQFF
once,TRBJ2-5,TRBD2,TRBV4-1,TGCGCCAGCAGCCAAGAGGGTGGGACTAGCGGGGGGGCACCGCAGGAGACCCAGTACTTC,CASSQEGGTSGGAPQETQYF
.,TRBJ2-7,TRBD1,TRBV4-2,TGTGCCAGCAGCCACCCGGACAGGCTGGACTACGAGCAGTACTTC,CASSHPDRLDYEQYF
once,TRBJ2-7,TRBD1,TRBV29-1,TGCAGCGGATGGACAGGGGGCTCCGAGCAGTACTTC,CSGWTGGSEQYF
.,TRBJ1-6,TRBD1,TRBV4-2,TGTGCCAGCAGCCAAGACCGGACAGGAACTAGACCCCTCCACTTT,CASSQDRTGTRPLHF
once,TRBJ2-7,.,TRBV7-6,TGTGCCAGCAGCTTACAGGGGATACGAGCAGTCTTC,CASSLQGIRAVF
.,TRBJ1-1,.,TRBV7-9,TGTGCCAGCAGCTTAATTGGGGGCTACACTGAAGCTTTCTTT,CASSLIGGYTEAFF
.,TRBJ2-3,TRBD2,TRBV5-4,TGTGCCAGCAGCTTGAAGGTGGCGGGGGGCATGGATACGCAGTATTTT,CASSLKVAGGMDTQYF
.,TRBJ1-1,.,TRBV10-3,TGTGCCATCAGTGAGGGGGCTGTCGGGAACACTGAAGCTTTCTTT,CAISEGAVGNTEAFF
.,TRBJ1-3,.,TRBV1,TGCACCAGCAGCCAACCATCGAGGGACGGGGGCTCTGGAAACACCATATATTTT,CTSSQPSRDGGSGNTIYF
.,TRBJ2-3,TRBD1,TRBV29-1,TGCAGCGTTGAACAGGGGGCAGATACGCAGTATTTT,CSVEQGADTQYF
.,TRBJ2-1,.,TRBV7-9,TGTGCCAGCAGCCTACCGGACAGAAACCTTTACAATGAGCAGTTCTTC,CASSLPDRNLYNEQFF
.,TRBJ2-2,TRBD1,TRBV6-1,TGTGCCAGCAGTACGTCAGGGGGCCACACCGGGGAGCTGTTTTTT,CASSTSGGHTGELFF
.,TRBJ2-3,.,TRBV9,TGTGCCAGCAGCGTAGCCCCGCGGGGAACAGATACGCAGTATTTT,CASSVAPRGTDTQYF
once,TRBJ1-1,.,TRBV7-2,TGTGCCAGCAGCTTAGCGTCGGGGAACACTGAAGCTTTCTTT,CASSLASGNTEAFF
.,TRBJ1-5,.,TRBV4-2,TGTGCCAGCAGCCAAGATCGCGGGGACGGCAATCAGCCCCAGCATTTT,CASSQDRGDGNQPQHF
once,TRBJ1-2,TRBD1,TRBV29-1,TGCAGCGCCCAACAGACAGGGGGAAACTATGGCTACACCTTC,CSAQQTGGNYGYTF
once,TRBJ2-3,TRBD2,TRBV4-3,TGCGCCAGCAGCCAAGATCCGGGGGGGATTCGGACTAGAACAGATACGCAGTATTTT,CASSQDPGGIRTRTDTQYF
.,TRBJ1-6,TRBD1,TRBV30,TGTGCCTGGAGGGACACAGGGGGACTTTCACCCCTCCACTTT,CAWRDTGGLSPLHF
.,TRBJ1-2,.,TRBV29-1,TGCAGCGTTCCTCACGACCTGGAGGGGGAGGGTTATGGCTACACCTTC,CSVPHDLEGEGYGYTF
.,TRBJ2-7,.,TRBV6-5,TGTGCCAGCAGTTACCGCAGGGCAAGCGAGCAGTACTTC,CASSYRRASEQYF
.,TRBJ1-3,TRBD1,TRBV30,TGTGCCTGGGCCACAGGGGGATCTGGAAACACCATATATTTT,CAWATGGSGNTIYF
.,TRBJ1-3,TRBD1,TRBV27,TGTGCCAGCAGTGACGGGACAGCCGGAAACACCATATATTTT,CASSDGTAGNTIYF
once,TRBJ2-2,.,TRBV7-2,TGTGCCAGCAGCTTAGTGGCGGGGTGGAACACCGGGGAGCTGTTTTTT,CASSLVAGWNTGELFF
.,TRBJ1-2,TRBD1,TRBV7-2,TGTGCCAGCAGCTTATTCCAGGGGGTTCGGGGCTACACCTTC,CASSLFQGVRGYTF
.,TRBJ1-6,.,TRBV6-5,TGTGCCAGCAGTTATACCTTGAGGGATTCACCCCTCCACTTT,CASSYTLRDSPLHF
.,TRBJ2-7,TRBD1,TRBV2,TGTGCCAGCAGGGACCTGACAGGGATACACGAGCAGTACTTC,CASRDLTGIHEQYF
.,TRBJ1-1,.,TRBV5-6,TGTGCCAGCAGCCACGGCCACGGGGACACTGAAGCTTTCTTT,CASSHGHGDTEAFF
.,TRBJ1-5,.,TRBV4-2,TGTGCCAGCAGCCCGATCTCAACAGGGATGGGGAGTCAGCCCCAGCATTTT,CASSPISTGMGSQPQHF
.,TRBJ2-6,TRBD2,TRBV29-1,TGCAGCGCTGGCGGCGGGGGGGGATCTGGGGCCAACGTCCTGACTTTC,CSAGGGGGSGANVLTF
.,TRBJ2-2,TRBD2,TRBV7-2,TGTGCCAGCAGCGTCCCGGGGGGGACCGGGGAGCTGTTTTTT,CASSVPGGTGELFF
.,TRBJ1-6,.,TRBV6-5,TGTGCCAGCACCGCGAGCCCCGCGGGGTCACCCCTCCACTTT,CASTASPAGSPLHF